The present entry profiles one TCR beta chain with its context. Its antigen is unidentified. These data belong to a study of cytomegalovirus exposure and HLA in healthy donors. Findings of the study overall: HLA restriction was apparent for most CMV-associated TCR beta chains in a later analysis.

CDR3 length: 12 amino acids. Deletions cut 1 base from V and 7 bases from J, with 5 bases between. Germline V gene data show CDR1 as SGHTA and CDR2 as FQGNSA. Researchers ran the PCR with 60 Vbeta and 13 Jbeta primers. Generated by immunoSEQ multiplex PCR, the TCRdb table keeps only in-frame clones and is missing some. The sample records more than 110,000 clones, 73% being singletons. This clonotype was obtained from a human donor in good health. Sequencing used PBMCs. The J gene is TRBJ2-1, the V gene TRBV7-2; D call uncertain. The CDR3: CASSLDRNEQFF. For the CDR3, the DNA is TGTGCCAGCAGCTTAGATCGGAATGAGCAGTTCTTC.